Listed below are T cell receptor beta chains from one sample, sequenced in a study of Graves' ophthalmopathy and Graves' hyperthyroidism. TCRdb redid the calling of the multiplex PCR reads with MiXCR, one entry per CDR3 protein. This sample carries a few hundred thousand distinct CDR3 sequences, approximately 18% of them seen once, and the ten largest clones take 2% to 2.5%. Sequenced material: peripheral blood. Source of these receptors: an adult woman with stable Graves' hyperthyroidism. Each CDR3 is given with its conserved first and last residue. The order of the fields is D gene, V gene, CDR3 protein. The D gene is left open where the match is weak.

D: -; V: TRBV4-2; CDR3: CASSQDRESSGANVLTF
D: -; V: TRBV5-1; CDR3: CASSLQEATTTSEQYF
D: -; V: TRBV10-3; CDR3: CAISLSGVAGTQYF
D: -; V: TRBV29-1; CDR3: CSVNGQDYEQYF
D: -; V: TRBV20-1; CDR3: CSGSGRHGYTF
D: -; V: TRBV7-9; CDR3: CASSLVTVNTEAFF
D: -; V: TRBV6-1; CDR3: CASSPDGPASLSEQYF
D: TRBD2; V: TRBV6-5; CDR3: CASSYSPAGTSGQETQYF
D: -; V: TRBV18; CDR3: CASSPLGTQETQYF
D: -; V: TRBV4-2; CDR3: CASSQDEGQETQYF
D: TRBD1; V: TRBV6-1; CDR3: CASSRTGDEDQPQHF
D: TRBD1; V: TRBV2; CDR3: CASSEFLGQGYGYTF
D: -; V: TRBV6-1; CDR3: CASSAGSDTEAFF
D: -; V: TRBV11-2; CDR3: CASSSPRRNTGELFF
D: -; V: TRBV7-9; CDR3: CASSLGRGLQYF
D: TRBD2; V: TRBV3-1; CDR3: CASSHGPSGRALGEQYF
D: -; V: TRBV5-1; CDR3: CASSLFGPGESYEQYF
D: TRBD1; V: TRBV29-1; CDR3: CSVGEPTGAHEQYF
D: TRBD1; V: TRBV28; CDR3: CASSIRQGRTEAFF
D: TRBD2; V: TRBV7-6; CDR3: CASSLAGGAEETQYF
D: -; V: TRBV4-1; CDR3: CASSLDFLRSYEQYF
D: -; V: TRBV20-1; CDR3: CSASGSGAYEQYF
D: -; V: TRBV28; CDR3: CASSLSDRKETQYF
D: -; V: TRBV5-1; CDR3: CASSLVAGVNTEAFF
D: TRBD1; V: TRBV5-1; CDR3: CASSRDREGGELFF
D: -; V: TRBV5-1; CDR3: CASSLAEGIYEQYF
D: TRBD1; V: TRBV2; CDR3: CASSRTGNYGYTF
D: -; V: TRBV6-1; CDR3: CASSERWEVNQPQHF
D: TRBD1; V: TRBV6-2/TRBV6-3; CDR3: CASSAMTGYPEAFF
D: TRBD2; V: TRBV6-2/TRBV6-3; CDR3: CATGLAGGADTQYF
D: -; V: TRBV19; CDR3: CASSAMGPYGYTF
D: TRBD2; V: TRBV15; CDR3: CATSIGTSGRGLGETQYF
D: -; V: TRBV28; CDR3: CASRLRGYTF
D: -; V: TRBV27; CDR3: CASRGGRYGYTF
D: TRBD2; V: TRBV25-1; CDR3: CASSDSSGRDYNEQFF
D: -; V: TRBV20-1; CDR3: CSAREGRGLFF
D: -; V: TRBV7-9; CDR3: CASSSRDGRGTEAFF
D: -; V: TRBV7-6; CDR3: CASSLDVNHNSPLHF
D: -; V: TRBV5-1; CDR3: CASSFEASYGYTF
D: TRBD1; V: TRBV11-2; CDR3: CASSPRTGTDLETQYF
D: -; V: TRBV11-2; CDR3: CASSDGRRLQETQYF
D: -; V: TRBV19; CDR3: CASSMVTGRGYTF
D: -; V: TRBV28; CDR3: CASTNQGFYEQYF
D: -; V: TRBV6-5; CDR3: CASSYGGYSGAGKVSPLHF
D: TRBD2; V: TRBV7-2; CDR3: CASSRGLAGGGETQYF
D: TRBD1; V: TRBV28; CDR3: CASSKTGLVTEAFF
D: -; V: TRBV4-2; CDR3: CASSQVRGAYEQYF
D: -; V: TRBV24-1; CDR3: CATSDPRDGGNQPQHF
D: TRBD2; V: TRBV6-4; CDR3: CASSPRAPTSGGIKTQYF
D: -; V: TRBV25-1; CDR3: CASSEEEWAEAFF
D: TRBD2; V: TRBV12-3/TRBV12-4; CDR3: CASGGTASGSSETQYF
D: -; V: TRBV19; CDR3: CASSVGVPYEQYF